These T cell receptor beta chains were read from a single sample in a study of T cells in Graves' hyperthyroidism and ophthalmopathy. TCRdb passed the multiplex PCR reads through MiXCR, listing each CDR3 protein once. Here the sample spans fewer than 900,000 distinct CDR3 sequences, around 15% being singletons. The source material was blood. The receptors were sampled from a young man with Graves' hyperthyroidism. Each CDR3 is given with its conserved first and last residue. The D gene is left open where the match is weak. Size tells how often a clone was seen (once, few, many) or the class of an expanded clone, and some rows leave it out.

clone size	D gene	J gene	V gene	CDR3 protein	CDR3 DNA
.	TRBD2	TRBJ2-5	TRBV13	CASRVLGDVGLAEQETQYF	TGTGCCAGCAGAGTCCTGGGGGATGTCGGACTAGCGGAGCAAGAGACCCAGTACTTC
many	.	TRBJ2-1	TRBV6-1	CASSEAANEQFF	TGTGCCAGCAGTGAAGCGGCCAATGAGCAGTTCTTC
.	.	TRBJ1-1	TRBV20-1	CSARDNTEAFF	TGCAGTGCTAGGGATAACACTGAAGCTTTCTTT
few	.	TRBJ2-7	TRBV29-1	CSVVSTSPRNEQYF	TGCAGCGTTGTCTCCACTAGCCCAAGAAACGAGCAGTACTTC
many	TRBD2	TRBJ2-1	TRBV20-1	CSARRREEQFF	TGCAGTGCTAGGCGGCGGGAGGAGCAGTTCTTC
.	.	TRBJ2-2	TRBV12-3/TRBV12-4	CASSSRGLSNTGELFF	TGTGCCAGCAGTTCAAGGGGACTCTCGAACACCGGGGAGCTGTTTTTT
few	TRBD1	TRBJ1-2	TRBV18	CASSPTTGGEGYGYTF	TGTGCCAGCTCACCAACGACAGGGGGTGAAGGCTATGGCTACACCTTC
many	TRBD2	TRBJ2-1	TRBV7-9	CASSLVGREIHNEQFF	TGTGCCAGCAGCTTAGTGGGGCGGGAGATCCACAATGAGCAGTTCTTC
.	TRBD2	TRBJ2-7	TRBV12-5	CASGRSGTSGRISPYEQYF	TGTGCTAGTGGTCGGTCCGGGACTAGCGGGAGGATCAGCCCCTACGAGCAGTACTTC
many	TRBD2	TRBJ2-7	TRBV28	CASSIAGRRGLDEQYF	TGTGCCAGCAGCATAGCGGGGCGTAGAGGTTTGGACGAGCAGTACTTC
few	.	TRBJ2-3	TRBV19	CASSIDPGSRTDTQYF	TGTGCCAGTAGTATAGACCCAGGGAGTAGAACAGATACGCAGTATTTT
few	.	TRBJ2-7	TRBV9	CASSVSDNSYEQYF	TGTGCCAGCAGCGTATCGGACAACTCCTACGAGCAGTACTTC
few	TRBD1	TRBJ2-2	TRBV29-1	CSVGDRTNTGELFF	TGCAGCGTTGGGGACAGGACGAACACCGGGGAGCTGTTTTTT
.	TRBD1	TRBJ2-7	TRBV19	CASSIRQGGDYEQYF	TGTGCCAGTAGTATAAGACAGGGGGGTGACTACGAGCAGTACTTC
.	TRBD1	TRBJ2-7	TRBV28	CASSSFDRENYEQYF	TGTGCCAGCAGTTCGTTTGACAGGGAGAACTACGAGCAGTACTTC
many	TRBD1	TRBJ2-7	TRBV15	CATSPGDSPEEQYF	TGTGCCACCAGCCCCGGGGACAGTCCGGAGGAGCAGTACTTC
many	.	TRBJ2-1	TRBV27	CASSTRMGGPTLYNEQFF	TGTGCCAGCAGTACCCGAATGGGGGGGCCTACTCTATACAATGAGCAGTTCTTC
few	TRBD2	TRBJ2-3	TRBV7-3	CASSSGLAGGSPDTQYF	TGTGCCAGCAGCTCTGGACTAGCGGGAGGCAGCCCAGATACGCAGTATTTT
many	TRBD2	TRBJ2-3	TRBV20-1	CSARAWRLADNGGDTQYF	TGCAGTGCTAGAGCGTGGAGACTAGCGGATAACGGGGGAGATACGCAGTATTTT
few	TRBD1	TRBJ1-2	TRBV6-5	CASSLRQGVEPKDYGYTF	TGTGCCAGCAGTCTACGACAGGGAGTGGAACCCAAGGACTATGGCTACACCTTC
.	TRBD2	TRBJ2-1	TRBV4-1	CASSQTGASGRADEQFF	TGCGCCAGCAGCCAGACCGGGGCTAGCGGGAGGGCCGATGAGCAGTTCTTC
.	TRBD1	TRBJ2-2	TRBV6-1	CASSTGAGELFF	TGTGCCAGCAGTACAGGGGCCGGGGAGCTGTTTTTT
few	TRBD2	TRBJ2-7	TRBV29-1	CSVGTRLSYEQYF	TGCAGCGTTGGGACTAGACTCTCCTACGAGCAGTACTTC
few	.	TRBJ2-3	TRBV20-1	CSARWGGSSTDTQYF	TGCAGTGCTAGATGGGGCGGGTCTAGCACAGATACGCAGTATTTT
many	.	TRBJ2-3	TRBV20-1	CSPIPAERLADTQYF	TGCAGTCCCATCCCCGCAGAAAGATTAGCAGATACGCAGTATTTT
many	TRBD2	TRBJ2-7	TRBV12-3/TRBV12-4	CASSAGTSIDEQYF	TGTGCCAGCAGTGCCGGGACTAGTATCGACGAGCAGTACTTC
many	.	TRBJ1-2	TRBV11-2	CASSLVPLGQSDGYTF	TGTGCCAGCAGCTTAGTCCCCCTCGGCCAGTCGGATGGCTACACCTTC
.	.	TRBJ2-7	TRBV20-1	CSAQSEFAYEQYF	TGCAGTGCCCAGTCTGAGTTCGCCTACGAGCAGTACTTC
many	.	TRBJ2-5	TRBV28	CASSARDPQEETQYF	TGTGCCAGCAGTGCCCGGGATCCCCAGGAAGAGACCCAGTACTTC
.	.	TRBJ2-7	TRBV28	CASSLLGVFYEQYF	TGTGCCAGCAGTTTATTGGGAGTTTTCTACGAGCAGTACTTC
.	.	TRBJ2-5	TRBV18	CASSPVESQETQYF	TGTGCCAGCTCACCAGTAGAATCTCAAGAGACCCAGTACTTC
.	TRBD1	TRBJ2-7	TRBV20-1	CSARATGTGEGQYF	TGCAGTGCTAGGGCAACCGGGACAGGGGAAGGGCAGTACTTC
many	.	TRBJ2-1	TRBV28	CASSRGPGRWEEQFF	TGTGCCAGCAGCCGGGGGCCAGGGCGGTGGGAGGAGCAGTTCTTC
many	TRBD2	TRBJ2-1	TRBV7-8	CASSSLAVSSYNEQFF	TGTGCCAGCAGCTCGCTAGCGGTTAGCTCCTACAATGAGCAGTTCTTC
.	.	TRBJ2-1	TRBV7-9	CASSLVGTINNEQFF	TGTGCCAGCAGCTTAGTCGGGACCATTAACAATGAGCAGTTCTTC
many	.	TRBJ1-2	TRBV30	CAWNFYSDDGYTF	TGTGCCTGGAACTTTTATAGTGACGATGGCTACACCTTC
few	.	TRBJ1-2	TRBV15	CATSRKTPNAGYGYTF	TGTGCCACCAGCAGAAAGACACCGAACGCGGGCTATGGCTACACCTTC
many	.	TRBJ2-5	TRBV28	CASSPTFQETQYF	TGTGCCAGCAGTCCGACGTTTCAAGAGACCCAGTACTTC
many	.	TRBJ2-5	TRBV2	CASNPRGFPETQYF	TGTGCCAGCAACCCCCGGGGGTTCCCAGAGACCCAGTACTTC
.	.	TRBJ2-1	TRBV11-2	CASSPARGPYNEQFF	TGTGCCAGCAGCCCCGCCAGAGGGCCCTACAATGAGCAGTTCTTC
.	.	TRBJ1-5	TRBV7-2	CASSLFGIQPQHF	TGTGCCAGCAGCTTATTCGGGATTCAGCCCCAGCATTTT
many	.	TRBJ2-1	TRBV6-1	CASSAGTGYNEQFF	TGTGCCAGCAGTGCCGGGACGGGGTACAATGAGCAGTTCTTC
few	.	TRBJ1-6	TRBV2	CASTVGGFLHF	TGTGCCAGCACCGTGGGGGGCTTCCTCCACTTT
many	.	TRBJ2-7	TRBV28	CASRFTGNRVYEQYF	TGTGCCAGCAGATTTACAGGGAACCGAGTCTACGAGCAGTACTTC
many	.	TRBJ1-6	TRBV7-2	CASSLAAGWNSPLHF	TGTGCCAGCAGCTTAGCGGCAGGGTGGAATTCACCCCTCCACTTT
few	.	TRBJ1-3	TRBV20-1	CSASRRESGNTIYF	TGCAGTGCTAGCCGGAGGGAGTCTGGAAACACCATATATTTT
many	TRBD2	TRBJ2-3	TRBV20-1	CSAPVTSGTDTQYF	TGCAGTGCCCCGGTCACTAGCGGCACAGATACGCAGTATTTT
many	TRBD1	TRBJ1-2	TRBV27	CASSTYSGGLGGYTF	TGTGCCAGCAGTACCTACTCAGGGGGCCTGGGTGGCTACACCTTC
few	.	TRBJ2-7	TRBV29-1	CSVGGAVSDEQYF	TGCAGCGTTGGGGGGGCGGTTTCGGACGAGCAGTACTTC
few	TRBD2	TRBJ2-3	TRBV7-9	CASSVSGSLDTQYF	TGTGCCAGCAGCGTTAGCGGGAGTCTAGATACGCAGTATTTT
many	.	TRBJ2-7	TRBV12-3/TRBV12-4	CASSPRTQGPYEQYF	TGTGCCAGCAGTCCGAGGACCCAAGGTCCCTACGAGCAGTACTTC
many	.	TRBJ2-7	TRBV7-2	CASSLAGSPDEQYF	TGTGCCAGCAGCTTAGCCGGGAGTCCGGACGAGCAGTACTTC
.	TRBD2	TRBJ2-7	TRBV4-1	CASSHDSRGRGGYEQYF	TGCGCCAGCAGCCATGACTCCCGGGGGAGGGGTGGCTACGAGCAGTACTTC
few	.	TRBJ1-1	TRBV29-1	CSVEGGRFEAFF	TGCAGCGTTGAAGGTGGTAGGTTTGAAGCTTTCTTT
.	.	TRBJ1-1	TRBV20-1	CSARARGTEAFF	TGCAGTGCTAGAGCAAGAGGGACTGAAGCTTTCTTT
many	TRBD1	TRBJ2-7	TRBV11-1	CASSSTGQVPAYEQYF	TGTGCCAGCAGCTCGACGGGACAGGTTCCCGCCTACGAGCAGTACTTC